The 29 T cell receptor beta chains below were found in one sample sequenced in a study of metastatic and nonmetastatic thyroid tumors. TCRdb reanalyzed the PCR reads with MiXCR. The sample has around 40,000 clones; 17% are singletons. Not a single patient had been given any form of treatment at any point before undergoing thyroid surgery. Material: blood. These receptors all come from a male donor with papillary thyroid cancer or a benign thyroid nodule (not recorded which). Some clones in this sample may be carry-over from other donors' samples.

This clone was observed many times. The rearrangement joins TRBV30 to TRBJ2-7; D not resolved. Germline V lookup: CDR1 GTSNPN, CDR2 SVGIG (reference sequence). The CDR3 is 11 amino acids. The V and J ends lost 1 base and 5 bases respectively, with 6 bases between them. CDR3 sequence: CAWSGYHEQYF. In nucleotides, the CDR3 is TGTGCCTGGAGTGGGTACCACGAGCAGTACTTC.

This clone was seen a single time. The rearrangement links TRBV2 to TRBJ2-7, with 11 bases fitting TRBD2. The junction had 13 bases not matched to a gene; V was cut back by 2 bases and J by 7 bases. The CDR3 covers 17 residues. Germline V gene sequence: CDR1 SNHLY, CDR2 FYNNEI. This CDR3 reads CASSELALLAGVPEQYF. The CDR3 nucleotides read TGTGCCAGCAGTGAATTGGCACTACTAGCGGGAGTGCCAGAGCAGTACTTC.

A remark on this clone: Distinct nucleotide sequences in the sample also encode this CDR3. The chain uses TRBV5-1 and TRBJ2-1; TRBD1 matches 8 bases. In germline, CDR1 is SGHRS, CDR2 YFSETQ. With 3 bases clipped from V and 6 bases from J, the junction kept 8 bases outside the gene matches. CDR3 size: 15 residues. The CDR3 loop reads CASSSGTGAFNEQFF. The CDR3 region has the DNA TGCGCCAGCAGCTCCGGGACAGGTGCCTTCAATGAGCAGTTCTTC.

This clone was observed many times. The CDR3 bases are TGCGCCACCTATTCGGGGTTTGGAAACACCATATATTTT. Its translation is CATYSGFGNTIYF. V gene TRBV10-2 combines with J gene TRBJ1-3; D ambiguous. V was pared by 10 bases and J by 3 bases, with 13 bases between. CDR1 WSHSY and CDR2 SAAADI come from the germline V gene. CDR3 length: 13 residues.

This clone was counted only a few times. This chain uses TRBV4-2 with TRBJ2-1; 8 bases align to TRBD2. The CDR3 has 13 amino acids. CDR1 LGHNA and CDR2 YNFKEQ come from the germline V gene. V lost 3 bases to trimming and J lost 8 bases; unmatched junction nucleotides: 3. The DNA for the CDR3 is TGTGCCAGCAGCCATCGGGGGGGGGATGAGCAGTTCTTC. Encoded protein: CASSHRGGDEQFF.

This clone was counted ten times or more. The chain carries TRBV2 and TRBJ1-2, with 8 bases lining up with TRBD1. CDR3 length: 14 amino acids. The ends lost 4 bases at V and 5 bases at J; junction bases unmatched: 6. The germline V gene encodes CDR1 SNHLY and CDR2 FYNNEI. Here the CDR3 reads CASSVGTGTYGYTF. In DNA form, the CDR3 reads TGTGCCAGCAGTGTGGGGACAGGTACATATGGCTACACCTTC.

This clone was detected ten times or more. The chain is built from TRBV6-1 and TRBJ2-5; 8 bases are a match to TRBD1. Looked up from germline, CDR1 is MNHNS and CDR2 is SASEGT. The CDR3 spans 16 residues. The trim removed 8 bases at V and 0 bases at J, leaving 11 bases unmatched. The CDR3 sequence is CASGTGTGWYQETQYF. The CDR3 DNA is TGTGCCAGCGGGACCGGGACAGGTTGGTACCAAGAGACCCAGTACTTC.

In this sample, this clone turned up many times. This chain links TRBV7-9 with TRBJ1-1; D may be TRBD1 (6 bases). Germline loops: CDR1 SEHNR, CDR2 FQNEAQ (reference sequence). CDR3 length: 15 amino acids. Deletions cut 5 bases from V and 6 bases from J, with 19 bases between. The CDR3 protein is CASSAWGGRVAEAFF. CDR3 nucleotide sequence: TGTGCCAGCAGCGCCTGGGGGGGGCGCGTCGCTGAAGCTTTCTTT. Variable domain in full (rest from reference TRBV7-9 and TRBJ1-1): DTGVSQNPRHKITKRGQNVTFRCDPISEHNRLYWYRQTLGQGPEFLTYFQNEAQLEKSRLLSDRFSAERPKGSFSTLEIQRTEQGDSAMYLCASSAWGGRVAEAFFGQGTRLTVV.

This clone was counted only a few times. CDR3 in amino acids: CASSFLQYNSPLHF. In DNA, the CDR3 is TGTGCCAGCAGTTTTTTACAGTATAATTCACCCCTCCACTTT. J is TRBJ1-6 and V is TRBV6-1, with D unclear. V lost 5 bases, J lost 4 bases, and 9 bases lay in between. Germline V gene data show CDR1 as MNHNS and CDR2 as SASEGT. The CDR3 totals 14 residues.

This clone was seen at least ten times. The CDR3 is CATSRDRGGTDTQYF. The CDR3, as DNA: TGTGCCACCAGCAGAGATAGGGGTGGCACAGATACGCAGTATTTT. The chain employs TRBV15 and TRBJ2-3; D is possibly TRBD1 (5 bases). There are 15 residues in the CDR3. Germline CDR1 reads LNHNV; CDR2 reads YYDKDF (reference sequence). With 0 bases removed from V and 1 base from J, the gap between germline ends came to 8 bases.

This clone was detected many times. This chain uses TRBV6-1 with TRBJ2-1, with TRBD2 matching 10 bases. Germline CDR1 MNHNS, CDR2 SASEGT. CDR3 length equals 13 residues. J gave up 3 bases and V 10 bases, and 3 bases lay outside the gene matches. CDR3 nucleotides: TGTGCCATTACTAGCGGGGACTACAATGAGCAGTTCTTC. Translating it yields CAITSGDYNEQFF.

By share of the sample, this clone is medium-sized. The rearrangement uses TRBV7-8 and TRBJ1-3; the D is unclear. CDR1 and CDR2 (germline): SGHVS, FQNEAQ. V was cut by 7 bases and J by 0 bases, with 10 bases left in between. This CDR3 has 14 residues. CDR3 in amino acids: CASIPGSSGNTIYF. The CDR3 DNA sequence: TGTGCCAGCATCCCGGGGAGCTCTGGAAACACCATATATTTT.

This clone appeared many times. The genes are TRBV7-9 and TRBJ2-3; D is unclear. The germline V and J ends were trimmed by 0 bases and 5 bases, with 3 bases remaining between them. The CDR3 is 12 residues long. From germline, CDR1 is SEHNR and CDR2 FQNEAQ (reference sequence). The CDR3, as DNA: TGTGCCAGCAGCTTAGCAGTAGATACGCAGTATTTT. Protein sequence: CASSLAVDTQYF.

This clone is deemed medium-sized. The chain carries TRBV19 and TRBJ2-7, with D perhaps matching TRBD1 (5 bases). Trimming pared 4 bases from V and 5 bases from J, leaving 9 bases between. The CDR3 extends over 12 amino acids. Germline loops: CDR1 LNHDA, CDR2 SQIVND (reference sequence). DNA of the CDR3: TGTGCCAGTAGTAAGGGGCTCGACGAGCAGTACTTC. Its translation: CASSKGLDEQYF.

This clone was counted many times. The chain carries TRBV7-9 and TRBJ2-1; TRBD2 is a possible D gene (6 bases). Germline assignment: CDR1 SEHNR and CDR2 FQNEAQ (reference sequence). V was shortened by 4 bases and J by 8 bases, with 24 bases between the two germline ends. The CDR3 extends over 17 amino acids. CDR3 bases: TGTGCCAGCAGCTGGTCCCCGACTAGGGCCCTCATGCATGAGCAGTTCTTC. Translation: CASSWSPTRALMHEQFF.

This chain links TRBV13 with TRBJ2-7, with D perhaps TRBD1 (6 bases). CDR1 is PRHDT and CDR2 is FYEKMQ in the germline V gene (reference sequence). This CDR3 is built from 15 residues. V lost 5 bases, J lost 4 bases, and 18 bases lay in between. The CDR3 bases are TGTGCCAGCAGCCATATTAGAGGGGGAAAATACGAGCAGTACTTC. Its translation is CASSHIRGGKYEQYF.

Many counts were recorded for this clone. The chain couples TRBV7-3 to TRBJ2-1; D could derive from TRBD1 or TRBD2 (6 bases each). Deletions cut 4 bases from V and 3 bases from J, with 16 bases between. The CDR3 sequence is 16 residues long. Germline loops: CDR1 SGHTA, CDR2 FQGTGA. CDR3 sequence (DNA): TGTGCCAGCAGCTCCCGGGCCGGGGGCATCTACAATGAGCAGTTCTTC. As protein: CASSSRAGGIYNEQFF.

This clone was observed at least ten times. Here the CDR3 reads CSARDGTAGYTF. CDR3 sequence (DNA): TGCAGTGCTAGAGACGGGACAGCCGGCTACACCTTC. V and J are TRBV20-1 and TRBJ1-2; TRBD1 matches at 7 bases. CDR3 length: 12 residues. Per the germline V gene, CDR1 is DFQATT and CDR2 is SNEGSKA (reference sequence). V lost 0 bases and J lost 8; bases outside the gene matches: 3.

CDR3 protein: CASSSFTWGSSYEQYF. The CDR3, as DNA: TGTGCCAGCAGTTCCTTTACATGGGGCTCCTCCTACGAGCAGTACTTC. This chain connects TRBV27 to TRBJ2-7; a possible D gene is TRBD1 (5 bases). The CDR3 has 16 amino acids. Germline V gives CDR1 MNHEY, CDR2 SMNVEV (reference sequence). The germline V and J ends were trimmed by 4 bases and 0 bases, with 16 bases remaining between them.

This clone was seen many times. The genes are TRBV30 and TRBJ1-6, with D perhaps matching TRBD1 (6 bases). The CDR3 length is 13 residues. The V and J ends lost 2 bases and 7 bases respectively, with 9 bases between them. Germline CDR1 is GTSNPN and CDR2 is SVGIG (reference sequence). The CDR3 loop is CAWSRQENSPLHF. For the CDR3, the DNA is TGTGCCTGGAGTAGACAGGAAAATTCACCCCTCCACTTT.

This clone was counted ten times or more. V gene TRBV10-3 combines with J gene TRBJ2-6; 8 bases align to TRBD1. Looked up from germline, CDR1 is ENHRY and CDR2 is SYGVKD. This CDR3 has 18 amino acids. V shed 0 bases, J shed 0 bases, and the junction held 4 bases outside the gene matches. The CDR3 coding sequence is TGTGCCATCAGTGAGTCCTCGGACAGGGACTCTGGGGCCAACGTCCTGACTTTC. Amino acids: CAISESSDRDSGANVLTF.

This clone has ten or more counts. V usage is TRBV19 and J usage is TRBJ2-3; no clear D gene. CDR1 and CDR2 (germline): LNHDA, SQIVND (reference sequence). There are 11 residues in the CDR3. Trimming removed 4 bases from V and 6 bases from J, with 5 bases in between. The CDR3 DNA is TGTGCCAGTAGTAATGGGGATACGCAGTATTTT. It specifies CASSNGDTQYF.

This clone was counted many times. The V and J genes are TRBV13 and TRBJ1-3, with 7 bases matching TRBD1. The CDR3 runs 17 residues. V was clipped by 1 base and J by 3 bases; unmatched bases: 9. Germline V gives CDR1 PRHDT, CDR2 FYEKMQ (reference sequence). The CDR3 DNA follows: TGTGCCAGCAGCTTAGCTCATGAGGGGGCTTATGGAAACACCATATATTTT. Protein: CASSLAHEGAYGNTIYF. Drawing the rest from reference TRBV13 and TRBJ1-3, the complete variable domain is AAGVIQSPRHLIKEKRETATLKCYPIPRHDTVYWYQQGPGQDPQFLISFYEKMQSDKGSIPDRFSAQQFSDYHSELNMSSLELGDSALYFCASSLAHEGAYGNTIYFGEGSWLTVV.

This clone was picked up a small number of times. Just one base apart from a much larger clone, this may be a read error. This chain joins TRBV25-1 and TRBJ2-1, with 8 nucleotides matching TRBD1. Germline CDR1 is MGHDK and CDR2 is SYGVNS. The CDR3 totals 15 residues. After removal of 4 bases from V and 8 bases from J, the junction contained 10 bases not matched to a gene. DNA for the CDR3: TGTGCCAGCAGTGTGAGAAGGACAGGGTCGGATGAGCAGTTCTTC. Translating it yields CASSVRRTGSDEQFF.

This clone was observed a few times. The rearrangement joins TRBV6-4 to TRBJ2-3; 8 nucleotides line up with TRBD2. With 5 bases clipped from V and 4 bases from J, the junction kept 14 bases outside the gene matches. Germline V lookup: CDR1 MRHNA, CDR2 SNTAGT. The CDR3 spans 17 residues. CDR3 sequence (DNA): TGTGCCAGCAGTCCCACTAGCGGCTCAGGTTCGCCAGATACGCAGTATTTT. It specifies CASSPTSGSGSPDTQYF.

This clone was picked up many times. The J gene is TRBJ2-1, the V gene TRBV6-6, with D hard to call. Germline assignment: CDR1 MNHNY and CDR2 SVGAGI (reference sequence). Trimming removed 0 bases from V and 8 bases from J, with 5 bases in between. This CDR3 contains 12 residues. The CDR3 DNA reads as TGTGCCAGCAGTTACTCGGGCGATGAGCAGTTCTTC. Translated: CASSYSGDEQFF.

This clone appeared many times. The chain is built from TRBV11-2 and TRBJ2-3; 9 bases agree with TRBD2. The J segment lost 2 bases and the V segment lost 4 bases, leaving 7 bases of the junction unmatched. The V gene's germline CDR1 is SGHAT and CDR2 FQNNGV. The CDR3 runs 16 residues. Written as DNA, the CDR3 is TGTGCCAGCAGCTACACAAGCGGGGGGATCACAGATACGCAGTATTTT. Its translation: CASSYTSGGITDTQYF.

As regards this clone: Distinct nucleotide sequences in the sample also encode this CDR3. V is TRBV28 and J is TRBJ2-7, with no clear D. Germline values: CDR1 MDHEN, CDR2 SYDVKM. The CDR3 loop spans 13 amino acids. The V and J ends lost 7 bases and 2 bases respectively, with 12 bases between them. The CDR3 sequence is CASTHPGTYEQYF. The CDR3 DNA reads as TGTGCCAGCACTCACCCAGGTACCTACGAGCAGTACTTC. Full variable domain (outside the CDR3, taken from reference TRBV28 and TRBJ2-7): DVKVTQSSRYLVKRTGEKVFLECVQDMDHENMFWYRQDPGLGLRLIYFSYDVKMKEKGDIPEGYSVSREKKERFSLILESASTNQTSMYLCASTHPGTYEQYFGPGTRLTVT.

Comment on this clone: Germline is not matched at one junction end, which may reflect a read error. CDR3 nucleotide sequence: TGTTCCAGCCGGACTAGCGTCGACAATGAGCAGTTCTTC. Translated, it gives CSSRTSVDNEQFF. The chain couples TRBV27 to TRBJ2-1, with TRBD2 matching over 9 bases. Germline assignment: CDR1 MNHEY and CDR2 SMNVEV (reference sequence). This CDR3 has 13 amino acids.